A selection of T cell receptor beta chains follows, all from one sample in a study of T-cell reconstitution after alpha-beta-depleted transplantation in children. MiXCR was run by TCRdb on the PCR reads, yielding one entry per CDR3 protein. The sample consists of hundreds of thousands of distinct CDR3 sequences, approximately 14% of them appearing once. The source was PBMCs, collected before TCRalphabeta/CD19-depleted stem cell transplant. The receptor set was obtained from a girl between 2 and 10 years old with congenital amegakaryocytic thrombocytopenia, due to receive a stem cell transplant. Both conserved end residues are part of each CDR3. D genes are given only for firm matches. Part of the rows lack a size; the others show once, few, many or a class for expanded clones.

V gene	D gene	J gene	clone size	CDR3 protein	CDR3 DNA
TRBV7-9	TRBD2	TRBJ2-5	few	CASSLVGLAGEETQYF	TGTGCCAGCAGCTTAGTCGGGCTAGCGGGGGAAGAGACCCAGTACTTC
TRBV2	.	TRBJ1-2	few	CASKVNWNYGYTF	TGTGCCAGCAAAGTCAACTGGAACTATGGCTACACCTTC
TRBV6-5	.	TRBJ1-3	many	CASSYRDTPGNTIYF	TGTGCCAGCAGTTATCGGGACACACCTGGAAACACCATATATTTT
TRBV18	TRBD2	TRBJ2-4	.	CASSLTSDLAKNIQYF	TGTGCCAGCTCGCTGACTAGCGACCTAGCCAAAAACATTCAGTACTTC
TRBV5-1	TRBD1	TRBJ1-6	.	CASSFNTQGGNSPLHF	TGCGCCAGCAGCTTTAACACCCAGGGGGGGAATTCACCCCTCCACTTT
TRBV15	.	TRBJ2-7	.	CATSRGTGRRFDEQYF	TGTGCCACCAGCAGGGGGACGGGCCGACGGTTTGACGAGCAGTACTTC
TRBV11-2	TRBD1	TRBJ2-3	.	CASTHSGTAYTDTQYF	TGTGCCAGCACCCACTCCGGGACAGCATACACAGATACGCAGTATTTT
TRBV21-1	.	TRBJ2-7	many	CASRGEQYF	TGTGCCAGCAGGGGCGAGCAGTACTTC
TRBV15	TRBD2	TRBJ2-1	many	CATSLSGPGTSGSRGKNEQFF	TGTGCCACCAGCTTAAGCGGGCCCGGGACTAGCGGGAGCAGGGGGAAAAATGAGCAGTTCTTC
TRBV5-1	.	TRBJ2-1	many	CASSFTLLNEQFF	TGCGCCAGCAGCTTCACCCTCCTCAATGAGCAGTTCTTC
TRBV5-1	TRBD1	TRBJ2-2	few	CASGSDRGSGELFF	TGCGCCAGCGGGTCGGACAGGGGATCCGGGGAGCTGTTTTTT